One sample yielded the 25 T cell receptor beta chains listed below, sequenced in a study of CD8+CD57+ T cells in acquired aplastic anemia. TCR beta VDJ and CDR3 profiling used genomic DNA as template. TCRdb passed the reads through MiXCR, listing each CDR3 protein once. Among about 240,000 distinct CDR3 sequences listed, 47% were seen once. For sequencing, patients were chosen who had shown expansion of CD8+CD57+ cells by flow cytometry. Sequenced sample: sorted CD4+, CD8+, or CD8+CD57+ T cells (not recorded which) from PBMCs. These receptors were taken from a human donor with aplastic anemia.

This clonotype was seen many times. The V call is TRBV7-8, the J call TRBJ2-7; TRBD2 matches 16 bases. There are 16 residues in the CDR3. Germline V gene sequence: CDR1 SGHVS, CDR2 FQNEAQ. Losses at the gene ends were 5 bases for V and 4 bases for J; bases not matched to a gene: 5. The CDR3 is CASSLGLAGGPYEQYF. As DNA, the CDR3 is TGTGCCAGCAGCCTGGGACTAGCGGGGGGGCCTTACGAGCAGTACTTC.

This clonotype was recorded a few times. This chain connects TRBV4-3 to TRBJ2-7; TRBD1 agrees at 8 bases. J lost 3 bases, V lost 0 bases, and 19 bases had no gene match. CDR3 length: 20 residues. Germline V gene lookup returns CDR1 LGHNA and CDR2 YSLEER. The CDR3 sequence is CASSQDSSPHTGGAIYEQYF. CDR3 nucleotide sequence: TGCGCCAGCAGCCAAGATTCCAGTCCACATACAGGGGGTGCAATCTACGAGCAGTACTTC.

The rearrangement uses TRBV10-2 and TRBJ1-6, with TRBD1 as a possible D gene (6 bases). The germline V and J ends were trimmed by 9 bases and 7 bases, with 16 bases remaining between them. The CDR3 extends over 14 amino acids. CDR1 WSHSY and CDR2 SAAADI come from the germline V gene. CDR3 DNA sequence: TGCGCCAGTAGGGGGGTTTTAGGGAATTCACCCCTCCACTTT. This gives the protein CASRGVLGNSPLHF.

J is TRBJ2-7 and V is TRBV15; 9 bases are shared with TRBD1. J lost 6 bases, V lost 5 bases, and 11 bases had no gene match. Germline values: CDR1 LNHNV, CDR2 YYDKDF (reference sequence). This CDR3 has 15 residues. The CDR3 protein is CATSPSPGTGSEQYF. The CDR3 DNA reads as TGTGCCACCAGCCCCAGTCCTGGGACAGGGTCCGAGCAGTACTTC.

CDR3 protein: CSARGTSGREYEQYF. In DNA form, the CDR3 reads TGCAGTGCTAGAGGGACTAGCGGGAGGGAATACGAGCAGTACTTC. J is TRBJ2-7 and V is TRBV20-1, with 15 bases that match TRBD2. The V gene's germline CDR1 is DFQATT and CDR2 SNEGSKA (reference sequence). V lost 1 base, J lost 4 bases, and 2 bases stayed unmatched. The CDR3 loop spans 15 amino acids.

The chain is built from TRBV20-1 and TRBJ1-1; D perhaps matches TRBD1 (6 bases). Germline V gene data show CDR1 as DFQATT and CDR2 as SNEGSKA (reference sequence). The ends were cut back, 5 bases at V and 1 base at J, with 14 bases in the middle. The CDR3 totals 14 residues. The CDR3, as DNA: TGCAGTGCTTCCCAAGGGGGGGGGAACACTGAAGCTTTCTTT. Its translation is CSASQGGGNTEAFF.

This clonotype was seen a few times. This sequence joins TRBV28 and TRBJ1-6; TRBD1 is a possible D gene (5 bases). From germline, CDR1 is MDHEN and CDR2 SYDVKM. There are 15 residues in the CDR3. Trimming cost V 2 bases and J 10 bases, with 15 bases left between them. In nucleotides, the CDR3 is TGTGCCAGCAGTTTACGTCGGGGGGGAGGGTCACCCCTCCACTTT. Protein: CASSLRRGGGSPLHF. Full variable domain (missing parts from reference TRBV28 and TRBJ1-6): DVKVTQSSRYLVKRTGEKVFLECVQDMDHENMFWYRQDPGLGLRLIYFSYDVKMKEKGDIPEGYSVSREKKERFSLILESASTNQTSMYLCASSLRRGGGSPLHFGNGTRLTVT.

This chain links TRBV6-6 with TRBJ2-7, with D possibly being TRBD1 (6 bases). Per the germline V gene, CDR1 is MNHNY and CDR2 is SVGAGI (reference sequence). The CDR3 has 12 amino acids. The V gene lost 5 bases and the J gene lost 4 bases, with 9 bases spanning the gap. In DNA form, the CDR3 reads TGTGCCAGCAGTGGACAGTCATACGAGCAGTACGTC. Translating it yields CASSGQSYEQYV.

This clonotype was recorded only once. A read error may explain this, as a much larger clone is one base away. The CDR3 DNA is TGCGCCAGCAGCCAAAGGGTCGAATACAATGAGCAGCTCTTC. This sequence encodes CASSQRVEYNEQLF. The chain combines TRBV4-3 with TRBJ2-1; D gene unclear. CDR3 length equals 14 residues. Germline CDR1 reads LGHNA; CDR2 reads YSLEER.

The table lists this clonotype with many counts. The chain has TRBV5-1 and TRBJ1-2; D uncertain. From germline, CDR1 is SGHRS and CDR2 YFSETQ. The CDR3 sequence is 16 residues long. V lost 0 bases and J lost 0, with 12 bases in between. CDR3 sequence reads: CASSLEGFPANYGYTF. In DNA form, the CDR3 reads TGCGCCAGCAGCTTGGAAGGGTTCCCCGCTAACTATGGCTACACCTTC.

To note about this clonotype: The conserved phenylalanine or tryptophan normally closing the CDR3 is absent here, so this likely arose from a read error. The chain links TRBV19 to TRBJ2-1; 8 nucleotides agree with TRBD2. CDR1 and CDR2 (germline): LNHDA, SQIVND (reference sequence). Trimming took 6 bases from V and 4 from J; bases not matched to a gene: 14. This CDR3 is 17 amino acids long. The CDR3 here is CASRREGLHTVYNEQFL. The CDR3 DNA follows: TGTGCCAGTAGACGGGAGGGCCTCCACACTGTTTACAATGAGCAGTTCCTC.

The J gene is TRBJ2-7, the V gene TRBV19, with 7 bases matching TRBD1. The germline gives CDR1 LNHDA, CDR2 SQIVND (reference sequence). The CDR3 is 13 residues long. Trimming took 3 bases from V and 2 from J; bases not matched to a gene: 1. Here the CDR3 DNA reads TGTGCCAGTAGTATGGGACAGACCTACGAGCAGTACTTC. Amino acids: CASSMGQTYEQYF.

CDR3 bases: TGTGCCAGCAGCTTAACACAGGGCGTCGAGCAGTACTTC. Residues: CASSLTQGVEQYF. The J gene is TRBJ2-7, the V gene TRBV7-9; weak D call: TRBD1 (6 bases). Between the trimmed V and J ends, which lost 2 bases and 6 bases, there was a span of 11 bases. The CDR3 has 13 residues. Germline V gene sequence: CDR1 SEHNR, CDR2 FQNEAQ (reference sequence).

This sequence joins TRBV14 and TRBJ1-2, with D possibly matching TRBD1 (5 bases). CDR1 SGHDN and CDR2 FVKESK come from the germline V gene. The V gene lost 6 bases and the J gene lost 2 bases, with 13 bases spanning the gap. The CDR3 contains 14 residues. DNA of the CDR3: TGTGCCAGCAGTTCATTAGCAGGGAACTATGGCTACACCTTC. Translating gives CASSSLAGNYGYTF.

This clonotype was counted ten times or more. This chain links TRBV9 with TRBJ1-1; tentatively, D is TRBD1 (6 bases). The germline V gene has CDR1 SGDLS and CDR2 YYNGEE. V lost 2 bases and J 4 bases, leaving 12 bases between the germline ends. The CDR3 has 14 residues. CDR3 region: CASSVAGDGTEAFF. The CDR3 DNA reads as TGTGCCAGCAGCGTGGCAGGGGACGGCACTGAAGCTTTCTTT. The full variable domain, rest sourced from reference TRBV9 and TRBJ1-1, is DSGVTQTPKHLITATGQRVTLRCSPRSGDLSVYWYQQSLDQGLQFLIQYYNGEERAKGNILERFSAQQFPDLHSELNLSSLELGDSALYFCASSVAGDGTEAFFGQGTRLTVV.

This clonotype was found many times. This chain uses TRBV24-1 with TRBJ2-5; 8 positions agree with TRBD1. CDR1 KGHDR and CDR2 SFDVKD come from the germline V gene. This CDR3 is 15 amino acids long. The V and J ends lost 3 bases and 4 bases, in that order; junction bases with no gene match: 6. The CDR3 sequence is CATSDTTGAGETQYF. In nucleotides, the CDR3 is TGTGCCACCAGTGATACGACAGGGGCTGGAGAGACCCAGTACTTC.

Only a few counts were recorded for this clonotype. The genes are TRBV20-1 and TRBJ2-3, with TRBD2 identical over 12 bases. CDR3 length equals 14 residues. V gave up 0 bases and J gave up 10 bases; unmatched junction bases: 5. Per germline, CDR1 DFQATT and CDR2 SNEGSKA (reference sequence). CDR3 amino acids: CSARDLAGGKAQYF. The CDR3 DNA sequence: TGCAGTGCTAGAGATCTAGCGGGGGGGAAGGCGCAGTATTTT.

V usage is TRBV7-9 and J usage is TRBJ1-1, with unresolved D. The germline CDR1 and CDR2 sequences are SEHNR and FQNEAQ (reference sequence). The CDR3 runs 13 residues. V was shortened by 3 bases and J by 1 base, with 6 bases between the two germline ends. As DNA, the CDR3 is TGTGCCAGCAGCTTCGAAACGAACACTGAAGCTTTCTTT. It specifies CASSFETNTEAFF.

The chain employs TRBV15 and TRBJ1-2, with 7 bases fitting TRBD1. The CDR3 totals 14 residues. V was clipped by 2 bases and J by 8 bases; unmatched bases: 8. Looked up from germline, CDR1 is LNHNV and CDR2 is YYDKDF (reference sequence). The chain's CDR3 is CATSRLRQGEGYTF. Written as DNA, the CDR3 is TGTGCCACCAGCAGACTCCGACAGGGTGAGGGCTACACCTTC.

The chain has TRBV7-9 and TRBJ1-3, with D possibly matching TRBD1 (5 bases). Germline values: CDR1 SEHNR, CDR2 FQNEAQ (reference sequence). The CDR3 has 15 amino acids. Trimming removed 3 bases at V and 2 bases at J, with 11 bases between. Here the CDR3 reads CASSFTGDPGNTIYF. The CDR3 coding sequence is TGTGCCAGCAGCTTTACAGGAGACCCTGGAAACACCATATATTTT.

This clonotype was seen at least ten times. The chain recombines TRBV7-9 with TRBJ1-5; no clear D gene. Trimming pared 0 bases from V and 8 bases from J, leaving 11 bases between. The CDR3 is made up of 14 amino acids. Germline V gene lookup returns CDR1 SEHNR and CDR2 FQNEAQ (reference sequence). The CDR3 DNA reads TGTGCCAGCAGCTTAGCGTCTAGCTCCGAGCCCCAGCATTTT. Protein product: CASSLASSSEPQHF.

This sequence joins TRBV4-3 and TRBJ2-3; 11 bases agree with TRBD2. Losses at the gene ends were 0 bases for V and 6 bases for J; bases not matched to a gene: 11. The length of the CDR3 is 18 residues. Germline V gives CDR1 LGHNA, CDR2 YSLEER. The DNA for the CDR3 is TGCGCCAGCAGCCAAGACCTTACTAGCGGGGGTTTATCGGATACGCAGTATTTT. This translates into CASSQDLTSGGLSDTQYF.

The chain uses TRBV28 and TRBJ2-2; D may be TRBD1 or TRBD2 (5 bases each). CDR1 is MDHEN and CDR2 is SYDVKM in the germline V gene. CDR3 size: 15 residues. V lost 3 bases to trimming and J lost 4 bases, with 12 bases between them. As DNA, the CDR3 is TGTGCCAGCAGTTTGGGGCTTGGGACCACCGGGGAGCTGTTTTTT. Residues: CASSLGLGTTGELFF.

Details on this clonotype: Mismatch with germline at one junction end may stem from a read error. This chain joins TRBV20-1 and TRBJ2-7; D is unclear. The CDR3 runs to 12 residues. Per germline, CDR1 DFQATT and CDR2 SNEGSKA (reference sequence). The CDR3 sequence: CSARGESYVQYF. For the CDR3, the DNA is TGCAGTGCTAGAGGAGAGTCCTACGTGCAGTACTTC.

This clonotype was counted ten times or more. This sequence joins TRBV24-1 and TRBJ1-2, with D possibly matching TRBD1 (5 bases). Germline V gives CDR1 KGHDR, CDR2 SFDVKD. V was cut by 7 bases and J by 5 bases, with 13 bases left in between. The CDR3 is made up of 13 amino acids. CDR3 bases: TGTGCCACCAGCGCACAGGAGGGGTATGGCTACACCTTC. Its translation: CATSAQEGYGYTF.